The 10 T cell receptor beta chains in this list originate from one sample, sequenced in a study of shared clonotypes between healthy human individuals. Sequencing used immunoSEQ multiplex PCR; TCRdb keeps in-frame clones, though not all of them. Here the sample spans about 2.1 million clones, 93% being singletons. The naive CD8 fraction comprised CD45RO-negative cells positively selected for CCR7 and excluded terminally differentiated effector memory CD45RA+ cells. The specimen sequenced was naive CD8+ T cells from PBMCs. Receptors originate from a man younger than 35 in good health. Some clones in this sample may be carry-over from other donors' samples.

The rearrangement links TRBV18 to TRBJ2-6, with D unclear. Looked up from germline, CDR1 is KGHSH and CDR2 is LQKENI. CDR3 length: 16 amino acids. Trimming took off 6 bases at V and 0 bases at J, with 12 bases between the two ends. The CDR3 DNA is TGTGCCAGCTCGCACCCAACAGTCTCTGGGGCCAACGTCCTGACTTTC. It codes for CASSHPTVSGANVLTF. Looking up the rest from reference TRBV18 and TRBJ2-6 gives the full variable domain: NAGVMQNPRHLVRRRGQEARLRCSPMKGHSHVYWYRQLPEEGLKFMVYLQKENIIDESGMPKERFSAEFPKEGPSILRIQQVVRGDSAAYFCASSHPTVSGANVLTFGAGSRLTVL.

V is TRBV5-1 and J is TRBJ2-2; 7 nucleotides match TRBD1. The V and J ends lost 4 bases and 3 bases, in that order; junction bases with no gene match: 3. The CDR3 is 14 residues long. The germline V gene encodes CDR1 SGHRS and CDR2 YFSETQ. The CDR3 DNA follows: TGCGCCAGCAGCACGACAGGGTACACCGGGGAGCTGTTTTTT. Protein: CASSTTGYTGELFF.

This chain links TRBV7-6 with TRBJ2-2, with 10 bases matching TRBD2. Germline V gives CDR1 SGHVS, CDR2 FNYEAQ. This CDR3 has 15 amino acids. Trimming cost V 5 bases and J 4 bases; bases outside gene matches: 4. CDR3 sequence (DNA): TGTGCCAGCAGCCCAAGGACTAGCGGCACCGGGGAGCTGTTTTTT. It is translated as CASSPRTSGTGELFF.

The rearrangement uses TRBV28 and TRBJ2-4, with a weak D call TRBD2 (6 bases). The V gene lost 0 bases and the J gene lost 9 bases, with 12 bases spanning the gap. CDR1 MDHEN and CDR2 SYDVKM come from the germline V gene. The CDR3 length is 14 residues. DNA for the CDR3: TGTGCCAGCAGTTTATGGGCCGAGGAGGGCATTCAGTACTTC. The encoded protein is CASSLWAEEGIQYF.

The CDR3 DNA sequence: TGTGCCAGCAGCTCCGACGTAATGGGACAGAAGTACACCGGGGAGCTGTTTTTT. Its protein is CASSSDVMGQKYTGELFF. This chain links TRBV11-3 with TRBJ2-2; 7 bases are a match to TRBD1. With V trimmed by 4 bases and J by 3 bases, 14 bases remained unmatched. CDR1 and CDR2 from the germline V gene are SGHNT and YENEEA. This CDR3 is built from 18 residues.

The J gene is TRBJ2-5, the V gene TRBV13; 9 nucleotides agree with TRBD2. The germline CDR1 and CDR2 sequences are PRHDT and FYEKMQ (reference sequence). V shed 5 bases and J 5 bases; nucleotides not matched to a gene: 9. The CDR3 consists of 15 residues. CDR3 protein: CASSLTREGLETQYF. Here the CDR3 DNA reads TGTGCCAGCAGCCTAACGCGGGAGGGCCTGGAGACCCAGTACTTC.

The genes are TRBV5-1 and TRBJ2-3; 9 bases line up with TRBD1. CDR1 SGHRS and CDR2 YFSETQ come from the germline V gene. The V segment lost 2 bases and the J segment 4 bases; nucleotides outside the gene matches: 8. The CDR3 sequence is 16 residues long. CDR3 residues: CASSFMGQGGADTQYF. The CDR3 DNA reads TGCGCCAGCAGCTTCATGGGACAGGGAGGCGCAGATACGCAGTATTTT.

The CDR3 DNA sequence: TGTGCCAGCAGCCAAGAAGAGGTGGGCCAGGGCGGGGAAACAGATACGCAGTATTTT. Encoded protein: CASSQEEVGQGGETDTQYF. The J gene is TRBJ2-3, the V gene TRBV4-2; D might be TRBD2 (6 bases). The germline V gene has CDR1 LGHNA and CDR2 YNFKEQ. Trimming pared 0 bases from V and 3 bases from J, leaving 22 bases between. The CDR3 covers 19 residues.

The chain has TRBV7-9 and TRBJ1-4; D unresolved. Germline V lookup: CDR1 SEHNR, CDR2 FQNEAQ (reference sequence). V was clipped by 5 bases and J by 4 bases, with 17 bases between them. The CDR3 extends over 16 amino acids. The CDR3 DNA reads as TGTGCCAGCAGCCTCGGCGGGGAGGGCTTTAATGAAAAACTGTTTTTT. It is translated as CASSLGGEGFNEKLFF.

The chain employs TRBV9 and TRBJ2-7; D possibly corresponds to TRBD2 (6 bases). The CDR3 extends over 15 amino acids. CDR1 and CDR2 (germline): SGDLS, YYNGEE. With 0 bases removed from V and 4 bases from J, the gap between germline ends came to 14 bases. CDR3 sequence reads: CASSVGGAGGYEQYF. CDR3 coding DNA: TGTGCCAGCAGCGTAGGTGGGGCCGGGGGATACGAGCAGTACTTC.